What follows are 4 T cell receptor beta chains derived from one specimen sequenced in a study of T-cell memory formation after mild COVID-19. TCRdb independently ran MiXCR on the 5' RACE reads; one entry per CDR3 protein. The sample carries about 560,000 distinct CDR3 sequences, less than 25% recorded once. The sequencing sample was made of PBMCs or a T cell subset sorted from them (not recorded which). The receptors derive from an adult woman who had mild COVID-19 (a few samples of this study predate the infection). Cell type and time point are not known.

As DNA, the CDR3 is TGTGCCACCAGTGATGAGGGACGGCAAATAGTATCCGAACAGTTCTTC. This translates into CATSDEGRQIVSEQFF. The genes are TRBV24-1 and TRBJ2-1; D is tentatively TRBD1 or TRBD2 (5 bases each). Looked up from germline, CDR1 is KGHDR and CDR2 is SFDVKD. Trimming pared 3 bases from V and 13 bases from J, leaving 24 bases between. CDR3 size: 16 residues.

Only a few counts were recorded for this clonotype. This chain uses TRBV20-1 with TRBJ2-7, with 13 bases matching TRBD2. CDR3 length: 17 residues. Germline loops: CDR1 DFQATT, CDR2 SNEGSKA (reference sequence). The V gene end was trimmed by 0 bases and the J gene end by 4 bases; junction bases not matched to a gene: 9. This chain's CDR3 is CSARDYSGTSGTYEQYF. The CDR3 DNA reads TGCAGTGCTAGAGATTATAGTGGGACTAGCGGGACATACGAGCAGTACTTC.

In its sample, this clonotype was seen a few times. The chain has TRBV3-1 and TRBJ2-1; 8 bases agree with TRBD2. Trimming took 3 bases from V and 5 from J; bases not matched to a gene: 3. The CDR3 contains 14 residues. Germline CDR1 is LGHDT and CDR2 is YNNKEL (reference sequence). This CDR3 reads CASSQRGAHNEQFF. The DNA of the CDR3 is TGTGCCAGCAGCCAGCGGGGGGCTCACAATGAGCAGTTCTTC.

This clonotype has more than one count but fewer than ten. The V gene is TRBV19, the J gene TRBJ1-1; 7 bases match TRBD1. Per germline, CDR1 LNHDA and CDR2 SQIVND (reference sequence). The CDR3 runs 15 residues. V shed 2 bases, J shed 0 bases, and the junction held 3 bases outside the gene matches. CDR3 residues: CASSITGAMNTEAFF. Written as DNA, the CDR3 is TGTGCCAGTAGTATAACAGGGGCGATGAACACTGAAGCTTTCTTT.